This T cell receptor (beta chain) comes out of a study of shared clonotypes between healthy human individuals. Notes on the study in general: It was only blood that was sampled, and tissue repertoires likely differ.

The V end was cut by 0 bases, the J end by 4 bases, with 16 bases between. Germline V gene lookup returns CDR1 SGDLS and CDR2 YYNGEE. This CDR3 is 17 amino acids long. The assay was immunoSEQ multiplex PCR, and TCRdb's table has in-frame clones only and misses some. The table shows approximately 1.4 million clones, with 95% to 99% occurring only once. All donors were healthy HIV-negative adults lacking recent acute infections or vaccinations. CD45RA+ naive and CD45RA-negative memory subsets were separated from CD4+ cells. For this clone: The antigen is unknown.

Sequencing was done on a sample of naive CD4+ T cells sorted from blood. Subset indicated: CD45RA+ positively selected. This clonotype was sampled from a man in his thirties or forties in good health. This chain connects TRBV9 to TRBJ2-2; the D gene is possibly TRBD1 (5 bases). Here the CDR3 reads CASSVDQGSLSTGELFF. The CDR3, as DNA: TGTGCCAGCAGCGTAGATCAGGGTAGTCTTAGCACCGGGGAGCTGTTTTTT.